The sequence of this TCR beta chain was determined in a study of blood T cell repertoires in COVID-19. Study overall: The samples span acute and convalescent COVID-19 from the United States, Italy and Spain. The analysed material was cDNA or gDNA that came from T cells, B-cell-depleted T cells, or PBMCs.

In the original workflow: Reference gene primer amplification yielded estimated nucleated cell counts. Using immunoSEQ multiplex PCR, the repertoire was profiled, and TCRdb retains in-frame clones only, with some absent. Clone size and the V and J calls come from that table; the DNA yielded D and trimming. The sample consists of about 240,000 clones, about 70% of them appearing once. Trimming removed 4 bases from V and 10 bases from J; junction bases left unmatched: 5. The germline CDR1 and CDR2 sequences are LNHDA and SQIVND (reference sequence). The CDR3 spans 14 residues. Source material: peripheral blood. This chain joins TRBV19 and TRBJ1-6; 9 nucleotides match TRBD1. This sequence was found in an elderly woman with acute or convalescent COVID-19. Here the CDR3 reads CASSRGQGLSPLHF. CDR3 in DNA: TGTGCCAGTAGTAGGGGACAGGGTTTATCACCCCTCCACTTT.